The entry that follows covers one T cell receptor beta chain sequence. Only in-frame clones appear in the TCRdb table, and some are missing; sequencing was by immunoSEQ multiplex PCR. The table shows roughly 50,000 clones, with 85% to 90% occurring only once. These data originate in a study of T cell changes during pregnancy in multiple sclerosis. The receptor's source is a female donor with multiple sclerosis, enrolled in a pregnancy study. Here the sequenced sample was CD8+ T cells from peripheral blood mononuclear cells, taken in the second trimester of pregnancy.

CDR3 nucleotide sequence: TGTGCCAGCTCAAATGGACAGGCTCGTCAGCCCCAGCATTTT. Translating it yields CASSNGQARQPQHF. The V gene is TRBV18, the J gene TRBJ1-5; 7 bases map to TRBD1. Germline loops: CDR1 KGHSH, CDR2 LQKENI. J lost 6 bases, V lost 5 bases, and 7 bases had no gene match. CDR3 size: 14 residues.